These 25 T cell receptor beta chains were sequenced from one sample in a study of identical twins (dated by TCRdb to between 2015 and 2016). Receptors were amplified or captured by 5' RACE. Sequencing relied on an Illumina HiSeq 2000. In-frame beta chains were kept once TCRdb had trimmed the public reads at Q25 with fastp and called clones with MiXCR. Identical CDR3 protein sequences are pooled into one entry, listed with their most common genes and DNA. The sample data list 350,000 or so distinct CDR3 sequences, and roughly an eighth of these were observed just once. Of the sample, around 7.8% is held by the ten largest clones. This sample was also put to use in a study of yellow fever vaccine responses in identical twins.

Sequences were obtained from CD8+ T cells sorted from blood. These receptors originate from a woman aged 18-29 years in good health.

The chain couples TRBV7-9 to TRBJ2-2; D gene uncertain. V gave up 2 bases and J gave up 0 bases, with 10 bases separating them. CDR1 and CDR2 (germline): SEHNR, FQNEAQ (reference sequence). This CDR3 has 16 residues. The CDR3 sequence is CASSLNWAANTGELFF. The CDR3 DNA is TGTGCCAGCAGCTTAAACTGGGCAGCGAACACCGGGGAGCTGTTTTTT.

This clonotype was counted between two and nine times. The chain joins TRBV5-1 to TRBJ2-1, with D tentatively TRBD2 (6 bases). Trimming shortened V by 6 bases and J by 0 bases, and 7 bases separated the two germline ends. Looked up from germline, CDR1 is SGHRS and CDR2 is YFSETQ. The CDR3 is 13 residues long. CDR3 nucleotides: TGCGCCAGCATAGCGGACTCCTACAATGAGCAGTTCTTC. Protein product: CASIADSYNEQFF.

The chain joins TRBV2 to TRBJ2-2; 10 bases line up with TRBD1. V gave up 7 bases and J gave up 6 bases; unmatched junction bases: 5. CDR3 size: 14 residues. Germline V gene data show CDR1 as SNHLY and CDR2 as FYNNEI. The CDR3 DNA is TGTGCCAGCACACCGGGACAGGGGTCCGGGGAGCTGTTTTTT. It encodes CASTPGQGSGELFF.

This sequence joins TRBV14 and TRBJ2-5; D may be TRBD2 (6 bases). Germline V gives CDR1 SGHDN, CDR2 FVKESK. The CDR3 is made up of 14 amino acids. V was cut by 4 bases and J by 3 bases, with 12 bases left in between. The CDR3 loop reads CASSPERREETQYF. Written as DNA, the CDR3 is TGTGCCAGCAGCCCGGAACGGAGGGAAGAGACCCAGTACTTC. Combining the CDR3 with reference TRBV14 and TRBJ2-5 gives the whole variable domain EAGVTQFPSHSVIEKGQTVTLRCDPISGHDNLYWYRRVMGKEIKFLLHFVKESKQDESGMPNNRFLAERTGGTYSTLKVQPAELEDSGVYFCASSPERREETQYFGPGTRLLVL.

The V gene is TRBV27, the J gene TRBJ2-7; 8 bases align to TRBD2. The CDR3 is 15 residues long. From germline, CDR1 is MNHEY and CDR2 SMNVEV (reference sequence). Trimming removed 4 bases from V and 3 bases from J; junction bases left unmatched: 8. Here the CDR3 reads CASSSGGRLLYEQYF. CDR3 DNA: TGTGCCAGCAGTTCGGGGGGGCGGCTACTCTACGAGCAGTACTTC.

The chain has TRBV28 and TRBJ2-7; a possible D gene is TRBD2 (5 bases). V was clipped by 7 bases and J by 0 bases, with 16 bases between them. CDR3 length: 15 residues. CDR1 is MDHEN and CDR2 is SYDVKM in the germline V gene. CDR3 sequence: CASTPVGSISYEQYF. The CDR3 DNA sequence: TGTGCCAGCACCCCGGTGGGGAGCATCTCCTACGAGCAGTACTTC.

The chain links TRBV10-3 to TRBJ2-7; 11 bases line up with TRBD2. From germline, CDR1 is ENHRY and CDR2 SYGVKD. V lost 4 bases, J lost 3 bases, and 14 bases stayed unmatched. The CDR3 contains 18 residues. The CDR3 DNA reads as TGTGCCATCAGTGCCCCACTTGAACTAGCGGGAGACGGCTACGAGCAGTACTTC. This gives the protein CAISAPLELAGDGYEQYF.

In this sample, this clonotype turned up a few times. The V call is TRBV2, the J call TRBJ1-1; D not resolved. V lost 4 bases, J lost 1 base, and 10 bases lay in between. This CDR3 has 14 residues. The germline gives CDR1 SNHLY, CDR2 FYNNEI. The CDR3 protein is CASSAGYKNTEAFF. The CDR3 DNA sequence: TGTGCCAGCAGTGCGGGATACAAGAACACTGAAGCTTTCTTT.

This clonotype was seen only a few times. The chain couples TRBV24-1 to TRBJ2-1, with 8 bases that match TRBD2. The V and J ends lost 10 bases and 8 bases, in that order; junction bases with no gene match: 12. From germline, CDR1 is KGHDR and CDR2 SFDVKD. The CDR3 runs to 14 residues. Here the CDR3 DNA reads TGTGCCACGAGTACCGGGACTAGTCTCGATGAGCAGTTCTTC. Amino acid sequence: CATSTGTSLDEQFF.

V is TRBV20-1 and J is TRBJ1-5, with D possibly TRBD1 on 5 matching bases. CDR1 is DFQATT, CDR2 SNEGSKA, per germline (reference sequence). This CDR3 comprises 15 residues. The germline V and J ends were trimmed by 3 bases and 1 base, with 13 bases remaining between them. The CDR3 region has the DNA TGCAGTGCTAGGGGGGATTGGGACAGCAATCAGCCCCAGCATTTT. It yields the protein CSARGDWDSNQPQHF.

In its sample, this clonotype was seen a few times. This sequence joins TRBV20-1 and TRBJ2-1; perhaps TRBD2 as D (6 bases). Germline lookup yields CDR1 DFQATT and CDR2 SNEGSKA (reference sequence). The CDR3 totals 14 residues. Trimming took off 5 bases at V and 1 base at J, with 12 bases between the two ends. CDR3 residues: CSAGSSESYNEQFF. Here the CDR3 DNA reads TGCAGTGCTGGTTCTAGCGAATCCTACAATGAGCAGTTCTTC.

The rearrangement uses TRBV6-1 and TRBJ2-1; 13 nucleotides match TRBD2. J gave up 0 bases and V 6 bases, and 11 bases lay outside the gene matches. Germline V gene data show CDR1 as MNHNS and CDR2 as SASEGT. The CDR3 covers 19 residues. CDR3 nucleotides: TGTGCCAGCAGACCCACTAGCGGGAGGGCCGCTAGCTCCTACAATGAGCAGTTCTTC. It codes for CASRPTSGRAASSYNEQFF.

J is TRBJ1-5 and V is TRBV5-1; tentative D call: TRBD1 (6 bases). V dropped 0 bases and J dropped 6 bases, with 16 bases sitting between them. Germline values: CDR1 SGHRS, CDR2 YFSETQ. The CDR3 extends over 16 amino acids. This CDR3 reads CASSLGGLGGLQPQHF. CDR3 nucleotide sequence: TGCGCCAGCAGCTTGGGGGGGCTAGGGGGTCTTCAGCCCCAGCATTTT. The full variable domain, rest sourced from reference TRBV5-1 and TRBJ1-5, is KAGVTQTPRYLIKTRGQQVTLSCSPISGHRSVSWYQQTPGQGLQFLFEYFSETQRNKGNFPGRFSGRQFSNSRSEMNVSTLELGDSALYLCASSLGGLGGLQPQHFGDGTRLSIL.

This clonotype occurred a few times. The V gene is TRBV5-4, the J gene TRBJ2-1, with TRBD1 identical over 10 bases. Losses at the gene ends were 0 bases for V and 3 bases for J; bases not matched to a gene: 12. Germline CDR1 and CDR2: SGHNT and YYREEE (reference sequence). This CDR3 has 19 amino acids. CDR3 sequence: CASSLDRVRGQGIYNEQFF. The CDR3 DNA is TGTGCCAGCAGCTTGGATCGAGTTCGGGGACAGGGGATCTACAATGAGCAGTTCTTC.

This clonotype has only a few counts. The chain employs TRBV6-4 and TRBJ2-1, with a possible D match to TRBD1 (6 bases). Germline CDR1 is MRHNA and CDR2 is SNTAGT. V was shortened by 0 bases and J by 6 bases, with 12 bases between the two germline ends. The CDR3 extends over 15 amino acids. CDR3 sequence reads: CASSDSEGTTNEQFF. The CDR3 region has the DNA TGTGCCAGCAGTGACTCTGAAGGGACAACCAATGAGCAGTTCTTC.

This clonotype has a count of ten or more. V and J are TRBV5-6 and TRBJ2-1; perhaps TRBD1 as D (6 bases). The CDR3 extends over 13 amino acids. The V end was cut by 3 bases, the J end by 4 bases, with 8 bases between. Per the germline V gene, CDR1 is SGHDT and CDR2 is YYEEEE. The CDR3 DNA follows: TGTGCCAGCAGCTACGGACAGTACAATGAGCAGTTCTTC. Its protein product is CASSYGQYNEQFF.

The table lists this clonotype with many counts. The chain uses TRBV12-3 or TRBV12-4 and TRBJ1-1; no definite D call. V lost 2 bases, J lost 0 bases, and 10 bases lay in between. The CDR3 sequence is 15 residues long. The CDR3 nucleotides are TGTGCCAGCAGTTTAAACGGACCGATGAACACTGAAGCTTTCTTT. This gives the protein CASSLNGPMNTEAFF.

This clonotype was seen ten or more times. V usage is TRBV7-9 and J usage is TRBJ2-1, with D tentatively TRBD1 or TRBD2 (5 bases each). The CDR3 is made up of 16 amino acids. Trimming pared 5 bases from V and 9 bases from J, leaving 23 bases between. Germline assignment: CDR1 SEHNR and CDR2 FQNEAQ (reference sequence). This CDR3 reads CASSTSGTGAYTEQFF. The DNA for the CDR3 is TGTGCCAGCAGCACCTCCGGGACCGGGGCCTATACTGAGCAGTTCTTC. The whole variable domain, filled in from reference TRBV7-9 and TRBJ2-1, reads DTGVSQNPRHKITKRGQNVTFRCDPISEHNRLYWYRQTLGQGPEFLTYFQNEAQLEKSRLLSDRFSAERPKGSFSTLEIQRTEQGDSAMYLCASSTSGTGAYTEQFFGPGTRLTVL.

The chain recombines TRBV20-1 with TRBJ2-1; unclear D gene. In germline, CDR1 is DFQATT, CDR2 SNEGSKA (reference sequence). With 5 bases removed from V and 3 bases from J, the gap between germline ends came to 11 bases. The CDR3 is made up of 13 amino acids. This CDR3 reads CSAYSDNYNEQFF. CDR3 coding DNA: TGCAGTGCTTACTCAGACAACTACAATGAGCAGTTCTTC.

The chain combines TRBV11-2 with TRBJ2-3; no clear D gene. The CDR3 runs 15 residues. Trimming left V 0 bases short and J 2 bases short, with 9 bases between. Germline V lookup: CDR1 SGHAT, CDR2 FQNNGV. CDR3 DNA: TGTGCCAGCAGCTTAGATGGCGTAAACACAGATACGCAGTATTTT. This encodes CASSLDGVNTDTQYF.

This rearrangement joins TRBV6-1 to TRBJ2-1; perhaps TRBD1 as D (7 bases). CDR1 and CDR2 (germline): MNHNS, SASEGT. The CDR3 sequence is 13 residues long. The V end was cut by 11 bases, the J end by 4 bases, with 15 bases between. CDR3 sequence: CAGSQGRYNEQFF. CDR3 coding DNA: TGTGCCGGATCACAGGGGAGGTACAATGAGCAGTTCTTC.

This clonotype was counted between two and nine times. The chain carries TRBV13 and TRBJ2-5; D possibly matches TRBD1 or TRBD2 (5 bases each). Germline V gene data show CDR1 as PRHDT and CDR2 as FYEKMQ (reference sequence). The CDR3 covers 14 residues. V was cut by 5 bases and J by 2 bases, with 12 bases left in between. CDR3 nucleotide sequence: TGTGCCAGCAGCCCGAAGGGACCGCAAGAGACCCAGTACTTC. Translation gives CASSPKGPQETQYF.

In this sample, this clonotype turned up many times. CDR3 residues: CATRESRDTGELFF. CDR3 DNA sequence: TGTGCCACCCGCGAGAGTCGAGACACCGGGGAGCTGTTTTTT. V gene TRBV24-1 combines with J gene TRBJ2-2; D gene unclear. CDR3 size: 14 residues. The V and J ends lost 9 bases and 3 bases respectively, with 13 bases between them. From germline, CDR1 is KGHDR and CDR2 SFDVKD.

This sequence joins TRBV7-8 and TRBJ1-1; 7 nucleotides agree with TRBD1. This CDR3 spans 16 amino acids. Germline V gene sequence: CDR1 SGHVS, CDR2 FQNEAQ. V trimming: 2 bases; J trimming: 6 bases; junction bases outside the gene matches: 12. CDR3: CASSLWVGGTVAEAFF. CDR3 sequence (DNA): TGTGCCAGCAGCTTATGGGTAGGGGGCACGGTGGCTGAAGCTTTCTTT.

This chain links TRBV7-9 with TRBJ2-4; TRBD1 is a possible D gene (6 bases). The V end lost 6 bases, the J end lost 7 bases, and 13 bases lay between the germline ends. The CDR3 length is 13 residues. Germline V gene sequence: CDR1 SEHNR, CDR2 FQNEAQ (reference sequence). The CDR3 bases are TGTGCCAGCAGAGGGGAGCAGGGGAACATTCAGTACTTC. Translation: CASRGEQGNIQYF.